Below are 18 T cell receptor beta chains sequenced from a single sample in a study of beta chain features in type 1 diabetes. The antigens for these receptors are not known. The study's findings and limits: A moderate, significant TCRB CDR3 shortening appeared in type 1 diabetes across four CD4+ subsets.

Investigators reverse transcribed all isolated RNA, so they sequenced expressed TCRB transcripts. Sequencing used immunoSEQ multiplex PCR; TCRdb keeps in-frame clones, though not all of them. The repertoire holds under 300,000 clones, with more than 15% as singletons. Specimen: naive CD4+ T cells from blood. Every receptor here comes from a man aged 25-45 years with type 1 diabetes.

The chain couples TRBV25-1 to TRBJ2-3, with TRBD1 identical over 12 bases. The V segment lost 2 bases and the J segment 1 base; nucleotides outside the gene matches: 4. CDR1 MGHDK and CDR2 SYGVNS come from the germline V gene. This CDR3 region has 17 residues. As DNA, the CDR3 is TGTGCCAGCAGTGAAGGGACAGGGGGCTCCGGCACAGATACGCAGTATTTT. The encoded protein is CASSEGTGGSGTDTQYF.

V usage is TRBV18 and J usage is TRBJ2-1, with D perhaps TRBD2 (6 bases). This CDR3 has 15 amino acids. V was clipped by 2 bases and J by 4 bases, with 12 bases between them. The germline V gene has CDR1 KGHSH and CDR2 LQKENI. This chain's CDR3 is CASSPVASAYNEQFF. In DNA, the CDR3 is TGTGCCAGCTCACCAGTGGCTAGCGCATACAATGAGCAGTTCTTC.

This clone was recorded a few times. The gene calls are TRBV7-2 and TRBJ2-3; D call uncertain. The V and J ends lost 3 bases and 8 bases respectively, with 12 bases between them. Germline CDR1 is SGHTA and CDR2 is FQGNSA. This CDR3 spans 13 amino acids. The CDR3 loop is CASSLPASITQYF. CDR3 nucleotide sequence: TGTGCCAGCAGCTTGCCCGCGAGTATTACGCAGTATTTT.

The V gene is TRBV4-2, the J gene TRBJ2-7; D is possibly TRBD2 (5 bases). Germline V lookup: CDR1 LGHNA, CDR2 YNFKEQ. The CDR3 consists of 17 residues. V was trimmed by 0 bases and J by 0 bases, leaving 15 bases between them. DNA of the CDR3: TGTGCCAGCAGCCAAGATATCAAGGGCGGAGGCTCCTACGAGCAGTACTTC. Encoded protein: CASSQDIKGGGSYEQYF.

This clone was seen only a few times. The chain is built from TRBV28 and TRBJ2-7, with D maybe TRBD2 (5 bases). The CDR3 is 12 amino acids. Germline V gene lookup returns CDR1 MDHEN and CDR2 SYDVKM. V gave up 10 bases and J gave up 2 bases, with 12 bases separating them. Written as DNA, the CDR3 is TGTGCCACTACCCTCGGGACCTACGAGCAGTACTTC. Translation: CATTLGTYEQYF.

This clone came up a few times. V usage is TRBV7-6 and J usage is TRBJ2-1; 11 bases are a match to TRBD2. Germline values: CDR1 SGHVS, CDR2 FNYEAQ. There are 15 residues in the CDR3. After removal of 2 bases from V and 9 bases from J, the junction contained 6 bases not matched to a gene. The DNA of the CDR3 is TGTGCCAGCAGCTTACCGGGACTAGCGGCACCTGAGCAGTTCTTC. It encodes CASSLPGLAAPEQFF.

Only a few counts were recorded for this clone. The chain has TRBV28 and TRBJ2-7; TRBD2 might be the D (6 bases). The CDR3 runs 12 residues. V was shortened by 8 bases and J by 3 bases, with 11 bases between the two germline ends. Germline V gives CDR1 MDHEN, CDR2 SYDVKM. CDR3 DNA sequence: TGTGCCAGCGTAGGAGGGGTCTACGAGCAGTACTTC. Amino acids: CASVGGVYEQYF.

The chain links TRBV6-1 to TRBJ2-5; 9 bases are shared with TRBD1. V lost 5 bases to trimming and J lost 5 bases; unmatched junction nucleotides: 9. This CDR3 comprises 15 residues. In germline, CDR1 is MNHNS, CDR2 SASEGT. The CDR3 DNA reads as TGTGCCAGCAGTCGGGACAGGGTATTGGAGGAGACCCAGTACTTC. It codes for CASSRDRVLEETQYF.

This clone was picked up a small number of times. V is TRBV28 and J is TRBJ2-1, with 13 bases that match TRBD2. CDR1 and CDR2 from the germline V gene are MDHEN and SYDVKM. The CDR3 runs 15 residues. After removal of 5 bases from V and 8 bases from J, the junction contained 6 bases not matched to a gene. The CDR3 is CASSPGTSGTDEQFF. CDR3 sequence (DNA): TGTGCCAGCAGTCCGGGGACTAGCGGGACTGATGAGCAGTTCTTC.

This chain connects TRBV7-9 to TRBJ2-1, with D tentatively TRBD1 (5 bases). Germline V CDR1 and CDR2: SEHNR, FQNEAQ (reference sequence). This CDR3 has 15 residues. Trimming stripped 2 bases from V and 5 bases from J, with 13 bases between. This chain's CDR3 is CASSLQGYNDNEQFF. The CDR3 coding sequence is TGTGCCAGCAGCTTACAGGGATATAATGACAATGAGCAGTTCTTC. The whole variable domain, remainder taken from reference TRBV7-9 and TRBJ2-1, is DTGVSQNPRHKITKRGQNVTFRCDPISEHNRLYWYRQTLGQGPEFLTYFQNEAQLEKSRLLSDRFSAERPKGSFSTLEIQRTEQGDSAMYLCASSLQGYNDNEQFFGPGTRLTVL.

This clone occurred a few times. The V call is TRBV7-6, the J call TRBJ2-7; no reliable D call. There are 15 residues in the CDR3. Trimming removed 2 bases from V and 3 bases from J, with 14 bases in between. In germline, CDR1 is SGHVS, CDR2 FNYEAQ. The DNA for the CDR3 is TGTGCCAGCAGCTTATCATCCGGACCTTACTACGAGCAGTACTTC. This gives the protein CASSLSSGPYYEQYF.

This clone was counted only a few times. The V and J genes are TRBV29-1 and TRBJ1-1; no firm D call. Between the trimmed V and J ends, which lost 5 bases and 8 bases, there was a span of 9 bases. CDR3 size: 10 residues. The germline V gene has CDR1 SQVTM and CDR2 ANQGSEA. The CDR3 is CSVQRAEAFF. DNA for the CDR3: TGCAGCGTTCAGCGGGCAGAAGCTTTCTTT.

J is TRBJ2-7 and V is TRBV28, with D maybe TRBD1 (5 bases). The CDR3 runs to 13 residues. Looked up from germline, CDR1 is MDHEN and CDR2 is SYDVKM. Trimming removed 6 bases at V and 4 bases at J, with 13 bases between. CDR3 sequence: CASSPMDTYEQYF. CDR3 DNA: TGTGCCAGCAGCCCGATGGACACTTACGAGCAGTACTTC.

This sequence joins TRBV18 and TRBJ2-2, with D tentatively TRBD1 (6 bases). The CDR3 extends over 14 amino acids. Trimming pared 4 bases from V and 1 base from J, leaving 7 bases between. Looked up from germline, CDR1 is KGHSH and CDR2 is LQKENI. The CDR3 region is CASSQGQNTGELFF. The CDR3 coding sequence is TGTGCCAGCTCACAGGGACAGAACACCGGGGAGCTGTTTTTT.

The chain combines TRBV6-1 with TRBJ2-1; D is undetermined. This CDR3 has 15 amino acids. V dropped 6 bases and J dropped 9 bases, with 21 bases sitting between them. Looked up from germline, CDR1 is MNHNS and CDR2 is SASEGT. CDR3 loop: CASSSSPSSAGEQFF. The CDR3 DNA reads TGTGCCAGCAGCAGCTCCCCATCATCCGCTGGTGAGCAGTTCTTC.

This clone was seen more than once but under ten times. The V and J genes are TRBV28 and TRBJ2-7; 7 bases match TRBD2. With V trimmed by 4 bases and J by 4 bases, 10 bases remained unmatched. Germline lookup yields CDR1 MDHEN and CDR2 SYDVKM. This CDR3 contains 15 residues. CDR3 region: CASSSPSSGLYEQYF. The DNA of the CDR3 is TGTGCCAGCAGTTCCCCTTCTAGCGGATTGTACGAGCAGTACTTC.

This clone was seen a few times. The chain is built from TRBV7-3 and TRBJ2-5; TRBD2 matches 11 bases. The CDR3 is 14 residues long. Germline V gene data show CDR1 as SGHTA and CDR2 as FQGTGA. J lost 4 bases, V lost 3 bases, and 1 base had no gene match. CDR3 loop: CASSFGLAGETQYF. CDR3 nucleotides: TGTGCCAGCAGCTTCGGACTAGCGGGAGAGACCCAGTACTTC.

Only a few counts were recorded for this clone. The chain is built from TRBV15 and TRBJ2-1, with D perhaps matching TRBD1 or TRBD2 (5 bases each). Germline CDR1 and CDR2: LNHNV and YYDKDF (reference sequence). V lost 4 bases and J lost 6, with 16 bases in between. The CDR3 runs to 15 residues. The CDR3 sequence is CATSMGTRGSNEQFF. As DNA, the CDR3 is TGTGCCACCAGCATGGGGACCCGAGGGAGCAATGAGCAGTTCTTC.